Presented here are 7 T cell receptor beta chains from one specimen sequenced in a study of cytomegalovirus exposure and HLA in healthy donors. The PCR made use of 60 Vbeta and 13 Jbeta primers. The protocol was immunoSEQ multiplex PCR, while the TCRdb copy is restricted to in-frame clones and leaves out a portion. The repertoire holds 74,000 or so clones, with about 79% as singletons. Sequencing input: PBMCs. The receptors derive from a woman aged 40-49 years in good health and CMV-seronegative.

This clone was seen a single time. The V gene is TRBV6-5, the J gene TRBJ1-2; weak D call: TRBD1 (6 bases). The CDR3 has 12 amino acids. Germline CDR1 MNHEY, CDR2 SVGAGI. V lost 8 bases and J lost 8, with 15 bases in between. CDR3 nucleotide sequence: TGTGCCAGCGCTCAAGGGGGAGACGGCTACACCTTC. Protein sequence: CASAQGGDGYTF.

This clone was recorded a few times. The rearrangement joins TRBV15 to TRBJ2-1; weak D call: TRBD2 (7 bases). Germline assignment: CDR1 LNHNV and CDR2 YYDKDF (reference sequence). V lost 2 bases and J lost 4, with 12 bases in between. The CDR3 is 15 amino acids. CDR3 sequence reads: CATSRQGRGYNEQFF. Written as DNA, the CDR3 is TGTGCCACCAGCAGACAGGGGAGGGGATACAATGAGCAGTTCTTC. The full variable domain, rest sourced from reference TRBV15 and TRBJ2-1, is DAMVIQNPRYQVTQFGKPVTLSCSQTLNHNVMYWYQQKSSQAPKLLFHYYDKDFNNEADTPDNFQSRRPNTSFCFLDIRSPGLGDTAMYLCATSRQGRGYNEQFFGPGTRLTVL.

The V gene is TRBV29-1, the J gene TRBJ1-1, with 7 bases that match TRBD1. V trimming: 7 bases; J trimming: 4 bases; junction bases outside the gene matches: 12. Looked up from germline, CDR1 is SQVTM and CDR2 is ANQGSEA. The CDR3 length is 14 residues. The DNA for the CDR3 is TGCAGCGCCGAGCTGGGGGCAGGGGGCACTGAAGCTTTCTTT. Translation gives CSAELGAGGTEAFF.

J is TRBJ1-1 and V is TRBV29-1; D perhaps matches TRBD1 (5 bases). This CDR3 has 12 residues. Germline V gives CDR1 SQVTM, CDR2 ANQGSEA. Trimming pared 4 bases from V and 7 bases from J, leaving 13 bases between. The CDR3 protein is CSVAGTSVEAFF. The CDR3 nucleotides read TGCAGCGTTGCCGGGACTTCAGTTGAAGCTTTCTTT.

V and J are TRBV6-1 and TRBJ1-6; D remains ambiguous. CDR3 length equals 14 residues. V was cut by 6 bases and J by 7 bases, with 13 bases left in between. CDR1 is MNHNS and CDR2 is SASEGT in the germline V gene. The CDR3, as DNA: TGTGCCAGCAGGAAGACAAGGCAGAATTCACCCCTCCACTTT. Protein: CASRKTRQNSPLHF.

V is TRBV28 and J is TRBJ1-5, with 7 bases identical to TRBD1. CDR3 length: 14 residues. Germline V CDR1 and CDR2: MDHEN, SYDVKM. The ends lost 6 bases at V and 7 bases at J; junction bases unmatched: 9. The CDR3 loop is CASSRGQSAQPQHF. The CDR3 coding sequence is TGTGCCAGCAGCCGGGGACAGTCTGCACAGCCCCAGCATTTT.

Only one count was recorded for this clone. The chain recombines TRBV29-1 with TRBJ2-7; TRBD2 is a possible D gene (6 bases). Germline loops: CDR1 SQVTM, CDR2 ANQGSEA. The CDR3 loop spans 12 amino acids. V dropped 7 bases and J dropped 3 bases, with 13 bases sitting between them. The CDR3 spells CSAMGGDYEQYF. The DNA for the CDR3 is TGCAGCGCGATGGGGGGAGACTACGAGCAGTACTTC.